Below, 22 T cell receptor beta chains from the same sample are listed, as sequenced in a study of a mutant IDH1 vaccine in newly diagnosed glioma. Here immunoSEQ multiplex PCR was the method, and the copy in TCRdb shows in-frame clones only, minus some. The sample lists 35,000 to 45,000 clones, roughly 79% occurring once. These receptors have no identified antigens. Time point noted: week 23, last vaccination. The vaccine gave 300 ug of a 20-mer mutant IDH1 peptide subcutaneously per dose. Specimen: PBMCs, collected from a glioma patient whose treatment included an IDH1 peptide vaccine. These receptors all come from a woman aged 40 to 49 with glioma. Some clones in this sample may be carry-over from other donors' samples.

This chain joins TRBV7-2 and TRBJ2-5; weak D call: TRBD2 (6 bases). V lost 4 bases to trimming and J lost 5 bases, with 14 bases between them. CDR1 and CDR2 (germline): SGHTA, FQGNSA. The CDR3 is 14 residues long. CDR3 loop: CASSSIAVGETQYF. CDR3 nucleotides: TGTGCCAGCAGCTCCATAGCGGTAGGGGAGACCCAGTACTTC.

This chain joins TRBV2 and TRBJ2-6; D not certain. From germline, CDR1 is SNHLY and CDR2 FYNNEI. V lost 3 bases, J lost 0 bases, and 3 bases lay in between. The CDR3 has 14 amino acids. The CDR3 loop is CASSDSSGANVLTF. The CDR3 DNA is TGTGCCAGCAGTGACAGCTCTGGGGCCAACGTCCTGACTTTC.

V is TRBV5-4 and J is TRBJ2-7; D unclear. Germline V lookup: CDR1 SGHNT, CDR2 YYREEE (reference sequence). V shed 4 bases and J shed 1 base, with 15 bases lying between them. The CDR3 totals 15 residues. CDR3 residues: CASSPAGQRSYEQYF. DNA of the CDR3: TGTGCCAGCAGCCCCGCCGGCCAAAGGTCCTACGAGCAGTACTTC.

Only one count was recorded for this clone. The V and J genes are TRBV9 and TRBJ1-2, with D possibly matching TRBD1 (5 bases). This CDR3 has 13 residues. CDR1 and CDR2 (germline): SGDLS, YYNGEE. V lost 0 bases and J lost 7, with 10 bases in between. DNA of the CDR3: TGTGCCAGCAGCGTAGGGGGGGACTCTGGCTACACCTTC. Its translation is CASSVGGDSGYTF.

The V call is TRBV2, the J call TRBJ2-3, with D possibly being TRBD2 (6 bases). V was shortened by 7 bases and J by 2 bases, with 13 bases between the two germline ends. The CDR3 spans 14 residues. Germline assignment: CDR1 SNHLY and CDR2 FYNNEI. CDR3 sequence (DNA): TGTGCCAGCAAGGCGGGAACCTACACAGATACGCAGTATTTT. This gives the protein CASKAGTYTDTQYF.

The chain carries TRBV10-3 and TRBJ2-7; no definite D call. Germline V gives CDR1 ENHRY, CDR2 SYGVKD. CDR3 length equals 13 residues. The V end lost 2 bases, the J end lost 1 base, and 6 bases lay between the germline ends. The DNA for the CDR3 is TGTGCCATCAGTGAGGTCCGTTCCTACGAGCAGTACTTC. Amino acid sequence: CAISEVRSYEQYF.

The chain joins TRBV6-6 to TRBJ1-1, with D perhaps TRBD1 (5 bases). Deletions cut 7 bases from V and 0 bases from J, with 15 bases between. This CDR3 is built from 15 residues. Germline CDR1 is MNHNY and CDR2 is SVGAGI (reference sequence). CDR3 nucleotide sequence: TGTGCCAGCACTCCCCGGGGCGGCATGAACACTGAAGCTTTCTTT. Translation: CASTPRGGMNTEAFF.

The V and J genes are TRBV6-6 and TRBJ1-1, with a tentative D call TRBD1 (6 bases). Between the trimmed V and J ends, which lost 4 bases and 4 bases, there was a span of 10 bases. Germline V CDR1 and CDR2: MNHNY, SVGAGI (reference sequence). CDR3 length equals 13 residues. Here the CDR3 reads CASSSGARTEAFF. For the CDR3, the DNA is TGTGCCAGCAGTTCGGGGGCGCGCACTGAAGCTTTCTTT.

CDR3 sequence (DNA): TGTGCCAGTAGTTACGCGGGGGGGCCGCAAGAGACCCAGTACTTC. This gives the protein CASSYAGGPQETQYF. The V and J genes are TRBV19 and TRBJ2-5; 9 bases align to TRBD2. The CDR3 covers 15 residues. CDR1 and CDR2 (germline): LNHDA, SQIVND (reference sequence). Trimming at V came to 5 bases and at J to 2 bases, leaving 6 bases not matched to a gene.

This rearrangement joins TRBV2 to TRBJ1-2; the match to TRBD1 covers 9 bases. J lost 9 bases, V lost 6 bases, and 5 bases had no gene match. Germline assignment: CDR1 SNHLY and CDR2 FYNNEI. The CDR3 has 12 amino acids. The CDR3, as DNA: TGTGCCAGCAGGGGACAGGGTACGAGCTACACCTTC. It specifies CASRGQGTSYTF.

V gene TRBV11-2 combines with J gene TRBJ2-7; D is unresolved. V was cut by 2 bases and J by 5 bases, with 4 bases left in between. The germline CDR1 and CDR2 sequences are SGHAT and FQNNGV. The CDR3 is made up of 11 amino acids. The CDR3 protein is CASSLNNEQYF. CDR3 nucleotide sequence: TGTGCCAGCAGCTTAAATAACGAGCAGTACTTC.

This clone occurred once. The rearrangement links TRBV11-3 to TRBJ2-1; 11 nucleotides line up with TRBD1. The CDR3 is 17 amino acids. Germline lookup yields CDR1 SGHNT and CDR2 YENEEA. Trimming took 5 bases from V and 7 from J; bases not matched to a gene: 13. The CDR3 spells CASSPGGGQGEGNEQFF. The CDR3 region has the DNA TGTGCCAGCAGCCCAGGGGGGGGACAGGGGGAGGGGAATGAGCAGTTCTTC.

Here the CDR3 DNA reads TGCAGCGTTCTGGCGGGTGGCAATGAGCAGTTCTTC. Amino acids: CSVLAGGNEQFF. The gene calls are TRBV29-1 and TRBJ2-1; the D gene is possibly TRBD2 (5 bases). Germline values: CDR1 SQVTM, CDR2 ANQGSEA. The CDR3 has 12 amino acids. V lost 5 bases, J lost 6 bases, and 11 bases lay in between.

V is TRBV5-6 and J is TRBJ2-7; 8 bases are shared with TRBD2. Germline V gene lookup returns CDR1 SGHDT and CDR2 YYEEEE. V trimming: 4 bases; J trimming: 0 bases; junction bases outside the gene matches: 6. CDR3 length equals 15 residues. Written as DNA, the CDR3 is TGTGCCAGCAGCGCGACTAGCGCTAGCTCCTACGAGCAGTACTTC. Encoded protein: CASSATSASSYEQYF.

The chain employs TRBV29-1 and TRBJ2-7, with unresolved D. The CDR3 has 11 residues. Germline CDR1 is SQVTM and CDR2 is ANQGSEA. Trimming pared 4 bases from V and 6 bases from J, leaving 10 bases between. CDR3 nucleotides: TGCAGCGTTGCGACGGGCAGCGAGCAGTACTTC. Amino acids: CSVATGSEQYF.

This chain uses TRBV29-1 with TRBJ2-1, with TRBD2 identical over 8 bases. The trim removed 7 bases at V and 5 bases at J, leaving 7 bases unmatched. This CDR3 has 13 residues. Germline V gene data show CDR1 as SQVTM and CDR2 as ANQGSEA. The CDR3 DNA follows: TGCAGCGCCTCGGGGGGGGCCAACAATGAGCAGTTCTTC. Translating it yields CSASGGANNEQFF.

This chain links TRBV6-5 with TRBJ2-7, with D perhaps TRBD1 or TRBD2 (5 bases each). CDR3 length: 14 amino acids. Trimming pared 1 base from V and 6 bases from J, leaving 13 bases between. CDR1 MNHEY and CDR2 SVGAGI come from the germline V gene. This chain's CDR3 is CASSYYQGVPEQYF. DNA for the CDR3: TGTGCCAGCAGTTACTATCAGGGAGTCCCCGAGCAGTACTTC.

This chain links TRBV19 with TRBJ1-2; D perhaps matches TRBD1 (5 bases). Germline CDR1 LNHDA, CDR2 SQIVND (reference sequence). Trimming removed 6 bases from V and 2 bases from J, with 16 bases in between. This CDR3 region has 15 residues. The CDR3 DNA follows: TGTGCCAGTAGCTCAAGGGACCGCGCCAACTATGGCTACACCTTC. The encoded protein is CASSSRDRANYGYTF.

The V call is TRBV7-8, the J call TRBJ1-5; D is ambiguous. CDR1 and CDR2 (germline): SGHVS, FQNEAQ. V shed 4 bases and J shed 1 base, with 8 bases lying between them. The length of the CDR3 is 14 residues. CDR3 sequence (DNA): TGTGCCAGCAGCTCGATGGGGAGCAATCAGCCCCAGCATTTT. The encoded protein is CASSSMGSNQPQHF.

The chain is built from TRBV7-2 and TRBJ1-1; no clear D. Germline lookup yields CDR1 SGHTA and CDR2 FQGNSA. The CDR3 loop spans 15 amino acids. V was shortened by 5 bases and J by 3 bases, with 16 bases between the two germline ends. CDR3 protein: CASSRTRRWDTEAFF. In DNA, the CDR3 is TGTGCCAGCAGCCGAACCAGGCGGTGGGACACTGAAGCTTTCTTT.

This clone occurred a few times. The gene calls are TRBV11-2 and TRBJ2-5, with D possibly matching TRBD2 (5 bases). The V end was cut by 4 bases, the J end by 7 bases, with 13 bases between. This CDR3 is 13 amino acids long. Germline CDR1 is SGHAT and CDR2 is FQNNGV. CDR3 loop: CASSSSGGGTQYF. CDR3 sequence (DNA): TGTGCCAGCAGCTCCTCCGGAGGCGGGACCCAGTACTTC.

The chain combines TRBV6-5 with TRBJ1-1, with a possible D match to TRBD1 (6 bases). Germline lookup yields CDR1 MNHEY and CDR2 SVGAGI. CDR3 length: 11 amino acids. With 4 bases removed from V and 11 bases from J, the gap between germline ends came to 11 bases. CDR3 DNA sequence: TGTGCCAGCAGTTCACAGGGTTCGGCTTTCTTT. Encoded protein: CASSSQGSAFF.